The 14 T cell receptor beta chains given below trace back to one sample, sequenced in a study of radiation and T cells in renal cell carcinoma. Time point defined: blood 2 weeks post-SBRT. Treatment noted: 15 Gy SBRT to primary tumor, nephrectomy 4 weeks later. Sequenced by immunoSEQ multiplex PCR; TCRdb stores in-frame clones only, minus some. This table has more than 95,000 clones, around 81% appearing once. Source: blood, taken from a patient whose treatment included radiotherapy and nephrectomy. These receptors all come from a man over 45 with renal cell carcinoma.

The V gene is TRBV19, the J gene TRBJ1-4, with unresolved D. This CDR3 has 13 amino acids. The V gene lost 2 bases and the J gene lost 7 bases, with 8 bases spanning the gap. Germline V gives CDR1 LNHDA, CDR2 SQIVND (reference sequence). CDR3 DNA: TGTGCCAGTAGTATAAATGATCCTGAAAAACTGTTTTTT. Encoded protein: CASSINDPEKLFF.

This clone was observed once. Likely a read error: the CDR3 ends without its conserved phenylalanine or tryptophan. It is unclear where the CDR3 begins or ends on the DNA, so no DNA is shown, and the CDR3 is as TCRdb lists it. The identical CDR3 is also encoded by other nucleotide sequences in the sample. This chain links TRBV7-9 with TRBJ2-7; TRBD1, as called in the table, went unchecked against the DNA. CDR1 and CDR2 (germline): SEHNR, FQNEAQ (reference sequence). The CDR3 adds up to 9 amino acids, both ends counted. The CDR3 sequence: CASSPRGLD.

This rearrangement joins TRBV28 to TRBJ1-1; D remains unclear. CDR3 length: 15 residues. V gave up 6 bases and J gave up 1 base, with 15 bases separating them. Germline V gives CDR1 MDHEN, CDR2 SYDVKM. CDR3 protein: CASRPFLRANTEAFF. CDR3 bases: TGTGCCAGCAGACCCTTCTTACGGGCGAACACTGAAGCTTTCTTT.

The chain is built from TRBV5-4 and TRBJ2-7; D could derive from TRBD1 or TRBD2 (5 bases each). Germline loops: CDR1 SGHNT, CDR2 YYREEE (reference sequence). This CDR3 contains 14 residues. Between the trimmed V and J ends, which lost 0 bases and 3 bases, there was a span of 10 bases. CDR3 in amino acids: CASSLGGRLYEQYF. CDR3 in DNA: TGTGCCAGCAGCTTGGGGGGGAGACTCTACGAGCAGTACTTC.

The rearrangement joins TRBV18 to TRBJ1-2; TRBD1 agrees at 7 bases. Germline-derived CDR1 and CDR2 are KGHSH and LQKENI. The CDR3 is 16 amino acids. Trimming removed 5 bases from V and 6 bases from J; junction bases left unmatched: 15. Here the CDR3 DNA reads TGTGCCAGCTCAAGCGCGGTACCGGGACAGAAAAATGGCTACACCTTC. Its translation is CASSSAVPGQKNGYTF.

V usage is TRBV4-3 and J usage is TRBJ2-3; D ambiguous. This CDR3 spans 13 amino acids. Germline loops: CDR1 LGHNA, CDR2 YSLEER. Trimming stripped 1 base from V and 4 bases from J, with 6 bases between. CDR3 residues: CASSQGISDTQYF. For the CDR3, the DNA is TGCGCCAGCAGCCAAGGGATATCAGATACGCAGTATTTT.

This sequence joins TRBV30 and TRBJ2-7; 7 bases are shared with TRBD1. The J segment lost 0 bases and the V segment lost 3 bases, leaving 5 bases of the junction unmatched. The CDR3 totals 14 residues. CDR1 is GTSNPN, CDR2 SVGIG, per germline (reference sequence). The CDR3 protein is CAWRNRGYSYEQYF. CDR3 in DNA: TGTGCCTGGAGGAACAGGGGATACTCCTACGAGCAGTACTTC.

The rearrangement joins TRBV28 to TRBJ1-2; 8 bases fit TRBD1. Per the germline V gene, CDR1 is MDHEN and CDR2 is SYDVKM. This CDR3 comprises 14 residues. Trimming at V came to 8 bases and at J to 8 bases, leaving 13 bases not matched to a gene. The CDR3 spells CASDSSGQGSGYTF. In nucleotides, the CDR3 is TGTGCCAGCGATAGTTCCGGACAGGGAAGCGGCTACACCTTC.

The chain links TRBV6-4 to TRBJ1-3, with 7 bases that match TRBD1. CDR1 is MRHNA and CDR2 is SNTAGT in the germline V gene. With 7 bases clipped from V and 0 bases from J, the junction kept 12 bases outside the gene matches. This CDR3 comprises 17 residues. CDR3 region: CASNGAGQIPSGNTIYF. The CDR3 DNA reads TGTGCCAGCAATGGGGCGGGACAGATACCCTCTGGAAACACCATATATTTT.

The chain recombines TRBV5-1 with TRBJ2-1; TRBD2 matches 10 bases. CDR1 and CDR2 (germline): SGHRS, YFSETQ. V dropped 3 bases and J dropped 3; count of bases not matched to a gene: 0. The CDR3 runs 14 residues. The CDR3 loop reads CASSWTSGYNEQFF. The CDR3 DNA follows: TGCGCCAGCAGCTGGACTAGCGGCTACAATGAGCAGTTCTTC.

This clone was detected only once. The chain uses TRBV5-1 and TRBJ2-3; 10 bases are a match to TRBD2. J was trimmed by 6 bases and V by 0 bases; bases with no gene match: 7. The CDR3 has 16 amino acids. Germline values: CDR1 SGHRS, CDR2 YFSETQ. The CDR3 loop is CASSLGTSGSRDTQYF. Here the CDR3 DNA reads TGCGCCAGCAGCTTGGGGACTAGCGGTTCGAGGGATACGCAGTATTTT. The full variable domain, rest sourced from reference TRBV5-1 and TRBJ2-3, is KAGVTQTPRYLIKTRGQQVTLSCSPISGHRSVSWYQQTPGQGLQFLFEYFSETQRNKGNFPGRFSGRQFSNSRSEMNVSTLELGDSALYLCASSLGTSGSRDTQYFGPGTRLTVL.

This clone was detected only a few times. This rearrangement joins TRBV7-9 to TRBJ2-1, with 10 bases matching TRBD2. Looked up from germline, CDR1 is SEHNR and CDR2 is FQNEAQ (reference sequence). After removal of 1 base from V and 4 bases from J, the junction contained 4 bases not matched to a gene. The CDR3 is 16 residues long. The CDR3 reads CASSLGGLAVYNEQFF. The CDR3 nucleotides are TGTGCCAGCAGCTTAGGAGGACTAGCGGTGTACAATGAGCAGTTCTTC.

The chain has TRBV29-1 and TRBJ1-1; D not resolved. In germline, CDR1 is SQVTM, CDR2 ANQGSEA. V was trimmed by 3 bases and J by 4 bases, leaving 6 bases between them. The CDR3 spans 11 residues. The CDR3 DNA sequence: TGCAGCGTTGACTTGGGCACTGAAGCTTTCTTT. It yields the protein CSVDLGTEAFF. Drawing the rest from reference TRBV29-1 and TRBJ1-1, the complete variable domain is SAVISQKPSRDICQRGTSLTIQCQVDSQVTMMFWYRQQPGQSLTLIATANQGSEATYESGFVIDKFPISRPNLTFSTLTVSNMSPEDSSIYLCSVDLGTEAFFGQGTRLTVV.

The chain recombines TRBV5-8 with TRBJ1-2; D unclear. Germline lookup yields CDR1 SGHTS and CDR2 YDEGEE. Trimming removed 3 bases at V and 4 bases at J, with 16 bases between. This CDR3 spans 15 amino acids. Written as DNA, the CDR3 is TGTGCCAGCAGCTGGGCGATCCGCCGTTCCTATGGCTACACCTTC. Its protein is CASSWAIRRSYGYTF.